The clone carrying this TCR beta chain was counted between two and nine times. The antigen is undetermined. The data originate from a study of beta chain features in type 1 diabetes. Study-level findings and limits: Shorter TCRB CDR3s, moderately but significantly so, marked every one of the four CD4+ subsets in Type 1 diabetes patients. Patients with type 1 diabetes showed fewer VDJ junction insertions and more deletions.

The germline CDR1 and CDR2 sequences are LNHNV and YYDKDF (reference sequence). CDR3 size: 15 residues. The ends lost 5 bases at V and 3 bases at J; junction bases unmatched: 6. The authors sorted CD4+ naive, central memory, regulatory and stem cell-like memory cells via CD45RO/CCR7/CD25/CD127/CD95/CD27. Every isolated RNA sample was fully reverse transcribed, so sequencing captured expressed TCRB transcripts. Regulatory, naive and central memory T cell samples averaged around 3.6 million reads. This table comes from immunoSEQ multiplex PCR, and its TCRdb copy is limited to in-frame clones, with some not included. This table holds about 250,000 clones, 11% found once.

The source of this sequence is a man under 40 with type 1 diabetes. This rearrangement joins TRBV15 to TRBJ2-5; 10 nucleotides match TRBD2. The sequencing sample was made of naive CD4+ T cells from blood. CDR3 protein: CATSPALAGEETQYF. CDR3 DNA sequence: TGTGCCACCAGCCCCGCTCTAGCGGGGGAAGAGACCCAGTACTTC. The complete variable domain, with remaining parts taken from reference TRBV15 and TRBJ2-5, reads DAMVIQNPRYQVTQFGKPVTLSCSQTLNHNVMYWYQQKSSQAPKLLFHYYDKDFNNEADTPDNFQSRRPNTSFCFLDIRSPGLGDTAMYLCATSPALAGEETQYFGPGTRLLVL.